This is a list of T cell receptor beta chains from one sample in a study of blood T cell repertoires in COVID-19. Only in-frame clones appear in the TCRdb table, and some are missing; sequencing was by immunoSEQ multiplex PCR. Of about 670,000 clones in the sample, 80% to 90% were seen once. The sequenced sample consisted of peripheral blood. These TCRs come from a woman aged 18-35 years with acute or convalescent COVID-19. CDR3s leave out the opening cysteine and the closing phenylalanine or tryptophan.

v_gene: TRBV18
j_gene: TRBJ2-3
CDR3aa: ASSPTFNGVTDTQY

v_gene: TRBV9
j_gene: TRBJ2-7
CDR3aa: ASSVAASGGYEQY

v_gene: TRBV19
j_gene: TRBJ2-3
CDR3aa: ASSIGGRGTDTQY

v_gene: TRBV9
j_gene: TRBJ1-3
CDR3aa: ASSARQGNTIY

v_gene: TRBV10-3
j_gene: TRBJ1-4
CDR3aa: AISGTGKNEKLF

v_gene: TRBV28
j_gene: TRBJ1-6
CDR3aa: ASKEEQQPNSPLH

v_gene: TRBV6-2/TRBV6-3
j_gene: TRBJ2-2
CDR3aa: ASSFVPRGQGELF

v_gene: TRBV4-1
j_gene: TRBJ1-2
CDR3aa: ASSQLPGQGVRGYT

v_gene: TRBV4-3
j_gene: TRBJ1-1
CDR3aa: ASSQDRAGRTEAF

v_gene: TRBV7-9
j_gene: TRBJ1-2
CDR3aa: ASTLTDRAVYGYT

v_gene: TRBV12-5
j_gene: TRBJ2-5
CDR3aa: ASGLWTDQETQY

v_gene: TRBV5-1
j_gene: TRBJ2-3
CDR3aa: ASSFDRSSFYTQY

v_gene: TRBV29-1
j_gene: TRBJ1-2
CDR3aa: SVEEGQHGYT

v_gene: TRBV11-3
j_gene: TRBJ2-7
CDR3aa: ASSLLSPPTFEQY

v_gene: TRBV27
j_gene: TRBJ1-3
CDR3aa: ASRSTGGGGNTIY

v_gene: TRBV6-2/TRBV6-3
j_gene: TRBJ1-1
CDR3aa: ASSYSGTNTEAF

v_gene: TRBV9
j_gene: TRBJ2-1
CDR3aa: ASSSRRLTDSIYNEQF

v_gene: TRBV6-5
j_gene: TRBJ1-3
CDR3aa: ASSYSRDRANTIY

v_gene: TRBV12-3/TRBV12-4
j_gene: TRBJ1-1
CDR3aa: ASSQQGPTEAF

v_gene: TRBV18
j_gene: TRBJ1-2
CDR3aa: ASFPGGRGYGYT

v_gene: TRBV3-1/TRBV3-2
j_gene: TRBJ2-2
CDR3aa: ASSQGQGIDTGELF

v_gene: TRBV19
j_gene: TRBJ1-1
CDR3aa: ASRTGTENTEAF

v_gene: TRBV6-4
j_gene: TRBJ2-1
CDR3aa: ASSARAGGPGEQF

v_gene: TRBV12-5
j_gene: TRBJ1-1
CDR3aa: ASGLVQGFTEAF

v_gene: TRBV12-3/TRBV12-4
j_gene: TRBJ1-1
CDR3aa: ASFSRGTTEAF

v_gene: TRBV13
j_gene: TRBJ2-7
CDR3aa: ASRTLGNSYEQY

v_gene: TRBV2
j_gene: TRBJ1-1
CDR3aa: ASSPQETEAF

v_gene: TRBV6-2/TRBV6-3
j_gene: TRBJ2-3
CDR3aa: ASSPGLADSTDTQY

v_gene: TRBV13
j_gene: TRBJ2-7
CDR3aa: ASSGTADYEQY

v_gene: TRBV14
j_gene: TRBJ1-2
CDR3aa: ASSQDTYYGYT

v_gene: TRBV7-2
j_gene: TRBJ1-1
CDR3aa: ASSLSRTANTEAF

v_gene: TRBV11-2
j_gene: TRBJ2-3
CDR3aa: ASSSVPPGLEVADTQY

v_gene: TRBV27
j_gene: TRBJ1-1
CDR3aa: ASSSPRTGAAF

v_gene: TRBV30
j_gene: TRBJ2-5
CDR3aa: AFLLEGTMETQY

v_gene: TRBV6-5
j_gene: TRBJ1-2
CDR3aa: ASSHTLSNYGYT

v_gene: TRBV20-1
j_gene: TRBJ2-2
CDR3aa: SASDRNTGELF

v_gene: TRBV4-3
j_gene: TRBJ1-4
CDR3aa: ASSLLGQQYEKLF

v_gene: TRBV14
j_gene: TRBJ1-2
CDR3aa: ASSRRDSFYGYT

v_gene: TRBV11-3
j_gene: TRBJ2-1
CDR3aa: ASSRGTGTGAHNEQF

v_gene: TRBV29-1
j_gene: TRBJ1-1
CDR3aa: SVGEALNTEAF

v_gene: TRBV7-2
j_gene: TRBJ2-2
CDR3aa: ASSPTGTGMEELF

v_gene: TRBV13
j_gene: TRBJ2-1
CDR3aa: ASTLAGYNEQF

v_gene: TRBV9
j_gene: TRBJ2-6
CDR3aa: ASSVDGGNLLLWANVLT

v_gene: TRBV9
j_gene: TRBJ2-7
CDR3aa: ASSVGGQGAYEQY

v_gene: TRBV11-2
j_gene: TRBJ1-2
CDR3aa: ASSLGGQGLYGYT

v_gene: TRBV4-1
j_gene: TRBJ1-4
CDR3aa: ASSQDLRSEKLF

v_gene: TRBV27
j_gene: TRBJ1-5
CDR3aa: ASSLSQGTGTQPQH

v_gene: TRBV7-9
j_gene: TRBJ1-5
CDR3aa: ASSKRGKGQPQH

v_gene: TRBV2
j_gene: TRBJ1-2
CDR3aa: ASLGRGRGGLYGYT

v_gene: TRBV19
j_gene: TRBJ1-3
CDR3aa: ASSRGGGNTIY

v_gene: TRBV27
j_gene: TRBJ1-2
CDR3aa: ASSSPTRGYT